Below, one T cell receptor beta chain is given with its context. V dropped 4 bases and J dropped 4 bases, with 6 bases sitting between them. CDR3 length: 12 residues. Germline V CDR1 and CDR2: SGHRS, YFSETQ. The repertoire was sequenced with immunoSEQ multiplex PCR; TCRdb's copy has only in-frame clones and lacks some. Of 300,000 to 350,000 clones listed, about 89% are singletons. This sample is drawn from a study of blood T cell repertoires in COVID-19. Sample: peripheral blood. This receptor was obtained from a woman aged 50 to 65 with COVID-19, enrolled during active disease. The chain employs TRBV5-1 and TRBJ2-1; D gene ambiguous. CDR3 in DNA: TGCGCCAGCAGCCTACAGTACAATGAGCAGTTCTTC. As protein: CASSLQYNEQFF.